Listed here are 23 T cell receptor beta chains from one sample, sequenced in a study of T cells in Graves' hyperthyroidism and ophthalmopathy. Amplified regions were TCR beta CDR3 sequences from RNA transcripts. Using the HTBI primer set, a first-round RT-PCR was run on the TCR CDR3. TCRdb fed the multiplex PCR reads into MiXCR, producing one record per CDR3 protein. The repertoire holds over 650,000 distinct CDR3 sequences, around 17% seen once, with under 8.5% in the top ten. The specimen was blood. These receptors were collected from a young man with Graves' hyperthyroidism.

Comment on this clonotype: One end of the junction is discordant with germline, which a read error may explain. The V call is TRBV18, the J call TRBJ2-7; D might be TRBD1 (6 bases). Per the germline V gene, CDR1 is KGHSH and CDR2 is LQKENI. The CDR3 runs to 13 residues. The CDR3 DNA reads TGTGCCAGCTCGCCGGCTGGGGGCTACGGGCAGTACTTC. Its protein is CASSPAGGYGQYF.

Many counts were recorded for this clonotype. This chain uses TRBV24-1 with TRBJ2-5; 7 positions agree with TRBD2. The V and J ends lost 7 bases and 4 bases, in that order; junction bases with no gene match: 14. Germline-derived CDR1 and CDR2 are KGHDR and SFDVKD. The CDR3 sequence is 16 residues long. The CDR3 DNA sequence: TGTGCCACCAGCCCAACTAGCGCAATTAATATAGAGACCCAGTACTTC. It is translated as CATSPTSAINIETQYF.

This clonotype was found a few times. V gene TRBV5-5 combines with J gene TRBJ2-1; D not resolved. Germline V CDR1 and CDR2: SGHKS, YYEKEE (reference sequence). The length of the CDR3 is 15 residues. V lost 0 bases to trimming and J lost 7 bases, with 14 bases between them. This CDR3 is CASSLEARRRNEQFF. The DNA of the CDR3 is TGTGCCAGCAGCTTGGAGGCTAGGCGGCGGAATGAGCAGTTCTTC.

This clonotype was recorded at least ten times. V is TRBV2 and J is TRBJ2-7, with D perhaps matching TRBD2 (5 bases). The V end was cut by 6 bases, the J end by 6 bases, with 15 bases between. CDR1 is SNHLY and CDR2 is FYNNEI in the germline V gene. The length of the CDR3 is 13 residues. In DNA, the CDR3 is TGTGCCAGCAGGGAGACTACAAATGGCGAGCAGTACTTC. This translates into CASRETTNGEQYF. Together with reference TRBV2 and TRBJ2-7, the CDR3 gives the full variable domain: EPEVTQTPSHQVTQMGQEVILRCVPISNHLYFYWYRQILGQKVEFLVSFYNNEISEKSEIFDDQFSVERPDGSNFTLKIRSTKLEDSAMYFCASRETTNGEQYFGPGTRLTVT.

This clonotype was observed a few times. This chain connects TRBV27 to TRBJ1-4, with D tentatively TRBD1 (5 bases). This CDR3 contains 12 residues. V lost 2 bases, J lost 9 bases, and 7 bases lay in between. CDR1 and CDR2 from the germline V gene are MNHEY and SMNVEV (reference sequence). CDR3 in amino acids: CASSLRGQKLFF. The CDR3, as DNA: TGTGCCAGCAGTTTAAGGGGACAAAAACTGTTTTTT.

The chain is built from TRBV6-1 and TRBJ1-1; a weak D match, TRBD1 (5 bases). The CDR3 runs to 13 residues. Germline V gene lookup returns CDR1 MNHNS and CDR2 SASEGT. Trimming shortened V by 7 bases and J by 5 bases, and 14 bases separated the two germline ends. CDR3 in DNA: TGTGCCAGCATCGCAGGGCAAGGGACTGAAGCTTTCTTT. Its protein is CASIAGQGTEAFF.

The sample holds many counts of this clonotype. V usage is TRBV6-2 or TRBV6-3 and J usage is TRBJ1-5; D is unresolved. The CDR3 runs 13 residues. V was clipped by 2 bases and J by 10 bases, with 12 bases between them. Per germline, CDR1 MNHEY and CDR2 SVGEGT. CDR3 residues: CASSYQAEGPQHF. The CDR3 DNA is TGTGCCAGCAGTTACCAGGCCGAAGGCCCCCAGCATTTT.

This clonotype was counted between two and nine times. The chain joins TRBV29-1 to TRBJ2-1; TRBD2 might be the D (5 bases). V dropped 4 bases and J dropped 4 bases, with 14 bases sitting between them. Germline V lookup: CDR1 SQVTM, CDR2 ANQGSEA. The CDR3 totals 14 residues. The CDR3 DNA is TGCAGCGTTGGGGCCAGCGGAAAATACAATGAGCAGTTCTTC. Amino acid sequence: CSVGASGKYNEQFF.

This clonotype has a count of ten or more. The V call is TRBV20-1, the J call TRBJ2-1, with D uncertain. Per germline, CDR1 DFQATT and CDR2 SNEGSKA (reference sequence). The CDR3 runs 15 residues. Trimming left V 1 base short and J 7 bases short, with 17 bases between. The CDR3 is CSARGSSGASNEQFF. The CDR3 DNA is TGCAGTGCTAGAGGTTCCTCAGGAGCGAGTAATGAGCAGTTCTTC.

This clonotype was found many times. V usage is TRBV12-5 and J usage is TRBJ1-2; tentatively, D is TRBD1 (5 bases). Germline-derived CDR1 and CDR2 are LGHNT and FRNRAP. Trimming removed 3 bases from V and 4 bases from J, with 6 bases in between. The CDR3 has 12 amino acids. Here the CDR3 DNA reads TGTGCTAGTGGTTTCGACAGCTATGGCTACACCTTC. Translation: CASGFDSYGYTF.

This sequence joins TRBV6-1 and TRBJ2-4; no definite D call. The CDR3 is 16 amino acids. V lost 6 bases and J 0 bases, leaving 15 bases between the germline ends. Germline V gives CDR1 MNHNS, CDR2 SASEGT. The CDR3 is CASSPTGTLAKNIQYF. The CDR3 DNA reads TGTGCCAGCAGCCCGACTGGTACATTAGCCAAAAACATTCAGTACTTC.

The table lists this clonotype with a few counts. This chain connects TRBV4-1 to TRBJ1-1, with D possibly being TRBD1 (5 bases). The CDR3 loop spans 15 amino acids. Germline CDR1 and CDR2: MGHRA and YSYEKL. The germline V and J ends were trimmed by 0 bases and 7 bases, with 15 bases remaining between them. The CDR3 bases are TGCGCCAGCAGCCAAGAAGGGAAGGGCCAGGGTGAAGCTTTCTTT. Its protein product is CASSQEGKGQGEAFF.

The V and J genes are TRBV25-1 and TRBJ2-1; 9 bases line up with TRBD2. The V gene's germline CDR1 is MGHDK and CDR2 SYGVNS. There are 14 residues in the CDR3. J gave up 10 bases and V 4 bases, and 8 bases lay outside the gene matches. CDR3 nucleotides: TGTGCCAGCAGTGTGGGCGGGAGGGTAGTAGAGCAGTTCTTC. Its protein product is CASSVGGRVVEQFF.

This clonotype has more than one count but fewer than ten. The chain is built from TRBV27 and TRBJ2-1, with 7 positions matching TRBD1. Per the germline V gene, CDR1 is MNHEY and CDR2 is SMNVEV (reference sequence). V gave up 5 bases and J gave up 6 bases; unmatched junction bases: 13. The CDR3 spans 16 residues. DNA of the CDR3: TGTGCCAGCAGTGGCAGGCAGCAGGGGGTGTCCAATGAGCAGTTCTTC. Its protein is CASSGRQQGVSNEQFF.

V usage is TRBV12-3 or TRBV12-4 and J usage is TRBJ1-1, with TRBD1 matching over 10 bases. The CDR3 totals 17 residues. V gave up 6 bases and J gave up 0 bases; unmatched junction bases: 10. The CDR3 sequence: CASSPAGTGVMNTEAFF. In DNA, the CDR3 is TGTGCCAGCAGCCCCGCGGGGACAGGGGTCATGAACACTGAAGCTTTCTTT.

This clonotype was observed a few times. This chain connects TRBV20-1 to TRBJ2-1; D is unclear. V lost 0 bases to trimming and J lost 0 bases, with 12 bases between them. Germline V gene data show CDR1 as DFQATT and CDR2 as SNEGSKA (reference sequence). The CDR3 covers 16 residues. This CDR3 is CSARESTTRSYNEQFF. The CDR3 nucleotides are TGCAGTGCTAGAGAGTCCACTACTCGCTCCTACAATGAGCAGTTCTTC.

CDR3 DNA sequence: TGTGCCAGCAGCTCCTGGGTCCGCTACGAGCAGTACTTC. Protein: CASSSWVRYEQYF. This rearrangement joins TRBV7-2 to TRBJ2-7; D uncertain. The V end lost 4 bases, the J end lost 3 bases, and 10 bases lay between the germline ends. The CDR3 has 13 amino acids. Germline assignment: CDR1 SGHTA and CDR2 FQGNSA.

This clonotype was counted at least ten times. The CDR3: CANSMGRALEAFF. CDR3 nucleotides: TGTGCTAACTCGATGGGCAGGGCTCTTGAAGCTTTCTTT. This chain uses TRBV2 with TRBJ1-1; D perhaps matches TRBD1 (5 bases). The CDR3 covers 13 residues. From germline, CDR1 is SNHLY and CDR2 FYNNEI.

This clonotype was counted at least ten times. The chain is built from TRBV2 and TRBJ2-1, with D possibly matching TRBD1 (5 bases). This CDR3 is built from 13 residues. Looked up from germline, CDR1 is SNHLY and CDR2 is FYNNEI. V shed 5 bases and J shed 6 bases, with 11 bases lying between them. DNA for the CDR3: TGTGCCAGCAGTTTAGAAGGGGTCAATGAGCAGTTCTTC. This sequence encodes CASSLEGVNEQFF.

This clonotype was observed a few times. The chain links TRBV6-2 or TRBV6-3 to TRBJ2-5; D is ambiguous. The CDR3 is 14 amino acids. Germline CDR1 reads MNHEY; CDR2 reads SVGEGT. Trimming took off 2 bases at V and 0 bases at J, with 7 bases between the two ends. In nucleotides, the CDR3 is TGTGCCAGCAGTTACGCAGATTACCAAGAGACCCAGTACTTC. Its protein product is CASSYADYQETQYF.

This clonotype turned up a few times. V is TRBV7-9 and J is TRBJ2-5; TRBD2 matches at 13 bases. Unmatched junction bases numbered 8, after V lost 11 bases and J lost 5 bases. CDR1 is SEHNR and CDR2 is FQNEAQ in the germline V gene (reference sequence). This CDR3 is built from 14 residues. The CDR3, as DNA: TGTGCCGGGGGGACTAGCGGGGCCGGGGAGACCCAGTACTTC. Its protein is CAGGTSGAGETQYF. Using reference TRBV7-9 and TRBJ2-5 for the parts outside the CDR3, the full variable domain is DTGVSQNPRHKITKRGQNVTFRCDPISEHNRLYWYRQTLGQGPEFLTYFQNEAQLEKSRLLSDRFSAERPKGSFSTLEIQRTEQGDSAMYLCAGGTSGAGETQYFGPGTRLLVL.

The chain links TRBV15 to TRBJ2-7; 10 bases agree with TRBD1. V gave up 1 base and J gave up 5 bases; unmatched junction bases: 5. The V gene's germline CDR1 is LNHNV and CDR2 YYDKDF (reference sequence). The CDR3 loop spans 15 amino acids. DNA for the CDR3: TGTGCCACCAGCAGAGCTAGGGGACAGGGGAACGAGCAGTACTTC. This encodes CATSRARGQGNEQYF.

This clonotype was counted only a few times. The V call is TRBV6-2 or TRBV6-3, the J call TRBJ2-1; either TRBD1 or TRBD2 may fit D (6 bases each). The CDR3 contains 15 residues. Germline CDR1 is MNHEY and CDR2 is SVGEGT. Trimming took 4 bases from V and 6 from J, leaving 16 bases between them. The CDR3 bases are TGTGCCAGCAGTTTAGGGGGGCCAACCCTCAATGAGCAGTTCTTC. It translates to CASSLGGPTLNEQFF.